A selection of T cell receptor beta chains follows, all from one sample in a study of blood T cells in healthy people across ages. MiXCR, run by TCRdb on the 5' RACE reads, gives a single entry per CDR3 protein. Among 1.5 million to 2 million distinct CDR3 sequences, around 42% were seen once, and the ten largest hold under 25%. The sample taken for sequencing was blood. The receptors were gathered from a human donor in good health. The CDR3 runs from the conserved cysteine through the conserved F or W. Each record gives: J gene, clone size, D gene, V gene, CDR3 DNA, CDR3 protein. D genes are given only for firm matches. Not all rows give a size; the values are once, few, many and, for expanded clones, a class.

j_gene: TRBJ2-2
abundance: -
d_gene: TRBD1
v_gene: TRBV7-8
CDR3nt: TGTGCCAGCAGCTTAGAAGGGGGCAGAAACACCGGGGAGCTGTTTTTT
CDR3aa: CASSLEGGRNTGELFF

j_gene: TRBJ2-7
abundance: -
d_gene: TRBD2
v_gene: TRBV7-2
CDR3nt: TGTGCCAGCAGCTTAGGGCTAGCGGGGGCGGTGCAGTACTTC
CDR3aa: CASSLGLAGAVQYF

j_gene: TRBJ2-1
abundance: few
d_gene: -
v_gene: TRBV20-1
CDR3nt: TGCAGTGCTCCTTACGGGGCTTGGCAGTTCTTC
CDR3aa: CSAPYGAWQFF

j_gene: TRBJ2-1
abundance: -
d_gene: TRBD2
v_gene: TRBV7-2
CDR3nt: TGTGCCAGCAGCTTTCTAGCGGTGACCTACAATGAGCAGTTCTTC
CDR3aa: CASSFLAVTYNEQFF

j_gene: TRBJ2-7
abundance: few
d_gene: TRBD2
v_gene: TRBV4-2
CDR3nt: TGTGCCAGCAGCCAAGTCCCCGGGAGGTCCTCCTACGAGCAGTACTTC
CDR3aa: CASSQVPGRSSYEQYF

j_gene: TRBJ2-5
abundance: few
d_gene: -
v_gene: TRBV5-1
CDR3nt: TGCGCCAGCAGCTTGGGCGGAATCATGGGAGAGACCCAGTACTTC
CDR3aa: CASSLGGIMGETQYF

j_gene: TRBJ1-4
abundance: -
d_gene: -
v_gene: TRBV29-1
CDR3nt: TGCAGCGTTGGAGTGGTTGAAAAACTGTTTTTT
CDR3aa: CSVGVVEKLFF

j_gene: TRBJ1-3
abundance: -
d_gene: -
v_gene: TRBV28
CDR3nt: TGTGCCAGCAGTTTCGGAGGGGCCCCCTCTGGAAACACCATATATTTT
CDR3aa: CASSFGGAPSGNTIYF

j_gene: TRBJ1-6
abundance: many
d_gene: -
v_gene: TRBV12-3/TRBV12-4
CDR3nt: TGTGCCAGCAGTTTCGAGGCTGGGAGTAATTCACCCCTCCACTTT
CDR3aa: CASSFEAGSNSPLHF

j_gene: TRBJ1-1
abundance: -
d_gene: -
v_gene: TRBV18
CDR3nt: TGTGCCAGCTCACCATTGATGGATACTGAAGCTTTCTTT
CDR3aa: CASSPLMDTEAFF